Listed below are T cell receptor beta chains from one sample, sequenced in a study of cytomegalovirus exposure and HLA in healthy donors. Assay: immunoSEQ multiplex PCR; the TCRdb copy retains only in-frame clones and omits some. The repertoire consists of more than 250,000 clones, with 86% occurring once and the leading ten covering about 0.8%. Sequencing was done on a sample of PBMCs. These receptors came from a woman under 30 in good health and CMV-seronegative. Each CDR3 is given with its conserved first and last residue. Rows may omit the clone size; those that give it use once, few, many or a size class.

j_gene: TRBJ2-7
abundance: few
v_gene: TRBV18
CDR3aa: CASSQRGVQAYEQYF

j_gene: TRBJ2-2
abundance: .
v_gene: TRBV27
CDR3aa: CASSGYTGELFF

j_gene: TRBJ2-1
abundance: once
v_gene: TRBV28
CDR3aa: CASGTGQGWDNEQFF

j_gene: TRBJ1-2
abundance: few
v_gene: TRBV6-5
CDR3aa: CASRLGQGSYGYTF

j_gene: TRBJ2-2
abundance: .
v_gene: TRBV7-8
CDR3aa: CASSPTPDSGELFF

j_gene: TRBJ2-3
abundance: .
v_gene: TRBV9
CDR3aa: CASSVGLAGFTSTDTQYF

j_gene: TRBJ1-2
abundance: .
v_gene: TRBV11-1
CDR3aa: CASSPGQGAYLHGYTF

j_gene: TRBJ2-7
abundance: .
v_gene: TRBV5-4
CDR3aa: CASSLGRTSAEQYF

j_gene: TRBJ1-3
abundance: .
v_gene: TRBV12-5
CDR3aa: CASGISGGNTIYF

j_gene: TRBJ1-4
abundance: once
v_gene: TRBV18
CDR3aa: CASSPPMGLDRRNEKLFF

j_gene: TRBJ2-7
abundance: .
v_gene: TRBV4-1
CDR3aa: CASSHAQTGTPYEQYF

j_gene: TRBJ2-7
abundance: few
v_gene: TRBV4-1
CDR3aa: CASSPGMGQANYEQYF

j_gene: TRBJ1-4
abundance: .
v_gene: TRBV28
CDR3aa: CASSGGTEEYEKLFF

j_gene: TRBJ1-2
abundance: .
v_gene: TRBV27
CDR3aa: CASSYLGQGTSNYGYTF

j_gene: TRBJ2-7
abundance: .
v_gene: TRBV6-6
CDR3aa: CASSYRGRVYEQYF

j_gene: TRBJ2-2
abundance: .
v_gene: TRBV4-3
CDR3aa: CASRAGVSSDTGELFF

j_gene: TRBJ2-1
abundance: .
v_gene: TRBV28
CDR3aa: CASSPIENEQFF

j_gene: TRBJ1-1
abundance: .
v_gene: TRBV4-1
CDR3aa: CASSQGPGRSEAFF

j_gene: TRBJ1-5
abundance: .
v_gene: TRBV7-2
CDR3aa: CASSLALWHRDSNQPQHF

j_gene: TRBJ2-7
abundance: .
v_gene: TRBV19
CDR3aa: CASSHPGLAGDSYEQYF

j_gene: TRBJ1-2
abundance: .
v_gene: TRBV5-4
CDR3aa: CASSPGQGGYGYTF

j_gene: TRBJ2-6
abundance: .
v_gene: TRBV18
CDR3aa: CASSPAQGGANVLTF

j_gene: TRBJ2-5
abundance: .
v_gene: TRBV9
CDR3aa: CASSVGLAGGPETQYF

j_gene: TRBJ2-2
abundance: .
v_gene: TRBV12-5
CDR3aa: CASGLGLAGGGTGELFF

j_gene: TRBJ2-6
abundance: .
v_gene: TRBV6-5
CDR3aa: CASSRTSGANVLTF

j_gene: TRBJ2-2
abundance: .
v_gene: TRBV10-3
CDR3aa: CAASGTSGGELFF

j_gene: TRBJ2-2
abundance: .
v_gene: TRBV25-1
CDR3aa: CASQTRDTITGELFF

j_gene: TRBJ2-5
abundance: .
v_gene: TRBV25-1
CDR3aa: CASSEYPWQGGPAAQYF

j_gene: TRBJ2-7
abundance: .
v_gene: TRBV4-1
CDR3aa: CASSLQEGYEQYF

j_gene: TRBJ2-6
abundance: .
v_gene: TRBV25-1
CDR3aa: CASSETGQAFSGANVLTF

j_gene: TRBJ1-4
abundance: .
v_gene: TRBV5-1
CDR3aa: CASSLLPGTGVEKLFF

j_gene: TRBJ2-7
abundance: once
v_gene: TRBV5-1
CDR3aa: CASSLTSGEAYEQYF

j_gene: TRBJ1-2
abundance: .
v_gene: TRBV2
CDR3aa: CASRSGQGSYGYTF

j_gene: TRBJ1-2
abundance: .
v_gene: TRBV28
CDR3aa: CASSLVRGDYGYTF

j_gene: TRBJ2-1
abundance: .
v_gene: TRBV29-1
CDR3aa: CSVEGDTPGNEQFF

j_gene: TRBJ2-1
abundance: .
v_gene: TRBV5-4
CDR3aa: CASSNWTARLTPGDEQFF

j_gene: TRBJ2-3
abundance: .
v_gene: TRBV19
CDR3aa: CASSISIASTDTQYF

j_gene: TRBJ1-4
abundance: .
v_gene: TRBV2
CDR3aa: CASIQEGVGGEKLFF

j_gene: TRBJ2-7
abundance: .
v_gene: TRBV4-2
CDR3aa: CASSEEWGLAGGPPIYEQYF

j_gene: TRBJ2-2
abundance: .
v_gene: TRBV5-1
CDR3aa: CASSLGGSGELFF